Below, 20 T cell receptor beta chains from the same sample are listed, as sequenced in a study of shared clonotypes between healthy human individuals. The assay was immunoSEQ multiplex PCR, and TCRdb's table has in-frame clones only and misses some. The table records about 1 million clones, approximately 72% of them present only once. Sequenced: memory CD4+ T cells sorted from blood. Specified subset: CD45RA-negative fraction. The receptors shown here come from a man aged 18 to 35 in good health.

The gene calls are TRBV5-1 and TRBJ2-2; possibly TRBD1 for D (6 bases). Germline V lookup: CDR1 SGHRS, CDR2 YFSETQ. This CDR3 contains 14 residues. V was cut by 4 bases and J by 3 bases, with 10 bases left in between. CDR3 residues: CASSTRTDTGELFF. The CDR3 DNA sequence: TGCGCCAGCAGCACCAGGACAGACACCGGGGAGCTGTTTTTT.

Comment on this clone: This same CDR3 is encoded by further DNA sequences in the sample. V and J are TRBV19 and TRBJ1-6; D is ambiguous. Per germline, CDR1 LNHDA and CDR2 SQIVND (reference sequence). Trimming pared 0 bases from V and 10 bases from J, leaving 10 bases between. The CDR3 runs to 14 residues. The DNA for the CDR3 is TGTGCCAGTAGTATAGATCTCGGAGGGTCACCCCTCCACTTT. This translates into CASSIDLGGSPLHF.

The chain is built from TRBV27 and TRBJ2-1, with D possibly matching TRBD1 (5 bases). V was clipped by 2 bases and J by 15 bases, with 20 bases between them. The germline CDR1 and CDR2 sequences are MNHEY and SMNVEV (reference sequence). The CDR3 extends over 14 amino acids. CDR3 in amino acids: CASSLDPRESVRFF. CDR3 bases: TGTGCCAGCAGTTTAGATCCCAGGGAAAGCGTCCGGTTCTTC.

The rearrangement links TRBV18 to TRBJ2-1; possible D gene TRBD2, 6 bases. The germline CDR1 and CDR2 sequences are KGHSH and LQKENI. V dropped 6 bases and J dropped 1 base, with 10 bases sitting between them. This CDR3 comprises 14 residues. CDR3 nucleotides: TGTGCCAGCTCCCTAGCGAGTTCCTACAATGAGCAGTTCTTC. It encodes CASSLASSYNEQFF.

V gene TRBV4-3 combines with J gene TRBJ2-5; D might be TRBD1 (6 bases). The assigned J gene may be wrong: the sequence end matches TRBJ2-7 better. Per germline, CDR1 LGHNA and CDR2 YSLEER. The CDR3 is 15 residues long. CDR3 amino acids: CASSQDPDSDYEQYF. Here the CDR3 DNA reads TGCGCCAGCAGCCAAGATCCGGACAGCGATTACGAGCAGTACTTC.

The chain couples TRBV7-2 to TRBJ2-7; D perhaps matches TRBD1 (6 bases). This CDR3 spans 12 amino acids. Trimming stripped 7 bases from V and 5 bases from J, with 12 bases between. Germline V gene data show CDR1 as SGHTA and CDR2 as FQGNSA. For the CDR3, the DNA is TGTGCCAGCAACACAGGGACGAACGAGCAGTACTTC. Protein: CASNTGTNEQYF.

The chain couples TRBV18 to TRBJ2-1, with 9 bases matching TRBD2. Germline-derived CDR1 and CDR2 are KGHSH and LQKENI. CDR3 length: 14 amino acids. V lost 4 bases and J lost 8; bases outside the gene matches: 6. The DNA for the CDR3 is TGTGCCAGCTCACGGTCTAGCGGGATCTATGAGCAGTTCTTC. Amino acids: CASSRSSGIYEQFF.

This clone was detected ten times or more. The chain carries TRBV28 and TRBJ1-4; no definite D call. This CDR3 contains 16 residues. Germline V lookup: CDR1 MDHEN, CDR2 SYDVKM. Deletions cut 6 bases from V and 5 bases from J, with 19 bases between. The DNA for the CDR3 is TGTGCCAGCAGACAAACGAGGGCCTCAGGAAATGAAAAACTGTTTTTT. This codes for CASRQTRASGNEKLFF.

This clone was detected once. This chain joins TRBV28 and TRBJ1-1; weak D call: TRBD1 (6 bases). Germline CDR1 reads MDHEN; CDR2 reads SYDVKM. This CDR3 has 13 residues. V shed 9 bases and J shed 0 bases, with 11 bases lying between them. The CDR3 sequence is CASKQGMNTEAFF. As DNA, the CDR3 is TGTGCCAGTAAACAGGGTATGAACACTGAAGCTTTCTTT.

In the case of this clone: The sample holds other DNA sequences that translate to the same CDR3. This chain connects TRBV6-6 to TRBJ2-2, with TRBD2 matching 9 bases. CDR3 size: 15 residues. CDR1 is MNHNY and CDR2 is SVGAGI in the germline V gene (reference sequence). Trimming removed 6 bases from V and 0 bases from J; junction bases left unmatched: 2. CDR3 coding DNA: TGTGCCAGCAGCAGACTAGCGGCGAACACCGGGGAGCTGTTTTTT. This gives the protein CASSRLAANTGELFF.

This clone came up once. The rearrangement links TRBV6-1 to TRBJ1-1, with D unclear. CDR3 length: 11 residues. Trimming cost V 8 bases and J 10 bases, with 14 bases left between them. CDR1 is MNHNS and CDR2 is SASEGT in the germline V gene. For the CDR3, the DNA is TGTGCCAGCGAGAGGAAGGGTGCAGCTTTCTTT. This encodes CASERKGAAFF.

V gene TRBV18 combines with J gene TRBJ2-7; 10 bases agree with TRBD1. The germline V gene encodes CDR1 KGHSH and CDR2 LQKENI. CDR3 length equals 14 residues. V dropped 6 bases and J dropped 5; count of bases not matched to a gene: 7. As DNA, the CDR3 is TGTGCCAGCTCGCAGGGACAGGGGACCCACGAGCAGTACTTC. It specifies CASSQGQGTHEQYF.

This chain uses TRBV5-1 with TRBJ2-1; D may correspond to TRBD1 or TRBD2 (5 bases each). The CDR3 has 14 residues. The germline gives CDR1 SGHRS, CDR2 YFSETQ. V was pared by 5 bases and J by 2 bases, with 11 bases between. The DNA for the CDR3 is TGCGCCAGCAGACAGGACTCTGCCTACAATGAGCAGTTCTTC. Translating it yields CASRQDSAYNEQFF.

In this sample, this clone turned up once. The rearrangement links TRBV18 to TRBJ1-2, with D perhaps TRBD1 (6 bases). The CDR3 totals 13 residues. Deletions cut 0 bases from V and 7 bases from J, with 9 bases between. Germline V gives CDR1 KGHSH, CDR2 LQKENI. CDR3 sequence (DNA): TGTGCCAGCTCACCACCGGACAGTAGTGGCTACACCTTC. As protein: CASSPPDSSGYTF.

Written as DNA, the CDR3 is TGTGCCAGCAGCGTAGCGTCCCTTGCAGATACGCAGTATTTT. It yields the protein CASSVASLADTQYF. This rearrangement joins TRBV9 to TRBJ2-3; D ambiguous. V was clipped by 0 bases and J by 4 bases, with 9 bases between them. Per the germline V gene, CDR1 is SGDLS and CDR2 is YYNGEE. This CDR3 is built from 14 residues.

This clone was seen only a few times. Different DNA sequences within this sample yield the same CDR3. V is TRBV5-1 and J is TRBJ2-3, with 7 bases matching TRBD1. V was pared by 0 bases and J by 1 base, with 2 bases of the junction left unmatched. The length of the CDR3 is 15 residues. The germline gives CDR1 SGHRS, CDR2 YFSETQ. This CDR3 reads CASSLGQGGTDTQYF. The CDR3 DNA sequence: TGCGCCAGCAGCTTGGGACAGGGAGGCACAGATACGCAGTATTTT.

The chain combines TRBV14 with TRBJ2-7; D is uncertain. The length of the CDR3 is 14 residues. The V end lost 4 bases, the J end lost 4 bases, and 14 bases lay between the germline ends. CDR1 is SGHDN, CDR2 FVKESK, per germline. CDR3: CASSPLGPQYEQYF. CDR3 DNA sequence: TGTGCCAGCAGCCCTTTAGGGCCTCAGTACGAGCAGTACTTC.

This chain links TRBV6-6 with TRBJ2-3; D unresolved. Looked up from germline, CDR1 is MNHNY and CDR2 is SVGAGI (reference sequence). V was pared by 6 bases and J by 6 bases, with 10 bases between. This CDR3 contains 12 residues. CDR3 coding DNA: TGTGCCAGCAGCCTCTCCCCCGATACGCAGTATTTT. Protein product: CASSLSPDTQYF.

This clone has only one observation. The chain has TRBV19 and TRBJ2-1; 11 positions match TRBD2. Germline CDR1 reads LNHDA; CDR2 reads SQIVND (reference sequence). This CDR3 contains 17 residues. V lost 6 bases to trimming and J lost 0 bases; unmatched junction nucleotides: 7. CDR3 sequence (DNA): TGTGCCAGTAGCCCCTTAGCGGGAGGGAGCTCCTACAATGAGCAGTTCTTC. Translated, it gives CASSPLAGGSSYNEQFF.

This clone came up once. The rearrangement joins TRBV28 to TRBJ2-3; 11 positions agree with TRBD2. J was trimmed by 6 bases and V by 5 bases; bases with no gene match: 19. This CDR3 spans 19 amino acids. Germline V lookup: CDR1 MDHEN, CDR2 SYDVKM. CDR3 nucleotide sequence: TGTGCCAGCAGTCCGACGTGGGGTAGCGGGGGGGCCGAGTTGGATACGCAGTATTTT. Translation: CASSPTWGSGGAELDTQYF. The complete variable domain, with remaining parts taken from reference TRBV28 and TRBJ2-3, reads DVKVTQSSRYLVKRTGEKVFLECVQDMDHENMFWYRQDPGLGLRLIYFSYDVKMKEKGDIPEGYSVSREKKERFSLILESASTNQTSMYLCASSPTWGSGGAELDTQYFGPGTRLTVL.